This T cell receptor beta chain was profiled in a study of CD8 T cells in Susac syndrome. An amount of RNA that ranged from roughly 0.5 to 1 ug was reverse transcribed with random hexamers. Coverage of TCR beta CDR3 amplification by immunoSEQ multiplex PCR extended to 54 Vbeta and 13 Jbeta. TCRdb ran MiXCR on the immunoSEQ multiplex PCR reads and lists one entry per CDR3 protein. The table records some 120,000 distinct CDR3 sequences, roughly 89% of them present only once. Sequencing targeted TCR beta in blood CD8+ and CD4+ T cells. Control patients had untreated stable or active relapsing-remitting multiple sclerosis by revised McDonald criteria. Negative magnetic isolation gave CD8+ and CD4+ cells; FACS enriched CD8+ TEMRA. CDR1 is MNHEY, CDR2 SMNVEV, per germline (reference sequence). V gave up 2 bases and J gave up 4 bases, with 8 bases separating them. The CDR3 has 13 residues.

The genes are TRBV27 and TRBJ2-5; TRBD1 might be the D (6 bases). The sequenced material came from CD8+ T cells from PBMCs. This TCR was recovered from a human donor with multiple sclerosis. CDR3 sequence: CASSLNRVETQYF. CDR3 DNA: TGTGCCAGCAGTTTAAACAGGGTAGAGACCCAGTACTTC.